The table lists the clone carrying this T cell receptor (beta chain) with many counts. The V gene lost 11 bases and the J gene lost 7 bases, with 15 bases spanning the gap. CDR1 MDHEN and CDR2 SYDVKM come from the germline V gene. This CDR3 is built from 13 residues. This entry comes from a study of T cells in Graves' hyperthyroidism and ophthalmopathy. RNA transcripts served as the template for amplifying TCR beta CDR3 regions. HTBI primers were used for first-round RT-PCR of the TCR CDR3. TCRdb re-called the multiplex PCR reads through MiXCR, storing one row per CDR3 protein. The sample has about 380,000 distinct CDR3 sequences; about 14% are singletons.

This receptor was obtained from a woman under 40 with Graves' ophthalmopathy. The source material was blood. J is TRBJ1-6 and V is TRBV28; weak D call: TRBD1 (6 bases). As DNA, the CDR3 is TGTGCCGCCTGGGCAGGGGAAAATTCACCCCTCCACTTT. This encodes CAAWAGENSPLHF.